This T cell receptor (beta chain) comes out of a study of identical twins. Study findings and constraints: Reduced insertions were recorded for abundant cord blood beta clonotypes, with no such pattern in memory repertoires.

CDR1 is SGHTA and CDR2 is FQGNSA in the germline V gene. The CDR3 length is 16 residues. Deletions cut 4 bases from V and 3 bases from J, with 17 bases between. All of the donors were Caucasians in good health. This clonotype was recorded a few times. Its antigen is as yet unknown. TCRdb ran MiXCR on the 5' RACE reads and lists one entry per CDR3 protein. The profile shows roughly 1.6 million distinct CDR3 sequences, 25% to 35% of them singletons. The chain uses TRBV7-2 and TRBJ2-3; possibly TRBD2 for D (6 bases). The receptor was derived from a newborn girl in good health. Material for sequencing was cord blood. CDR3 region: CASSSQGTHGTDTQYF. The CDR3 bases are TGTGCCAGCAGCTCTCAAGGGACTCACGGGACAGATACGCAGTATTTT.